This T cell receptor beta chain originates from a study of beta chain features in type 1 diabetes. Background on the study: The patients were much like the healthy donors in age, gender and cell yields.

This clone has more than one count but fewer than ten. The antigen is not known. An end of the junction differs from the germline gene, which may be a read error. Germline CDR1 SGHTA, CDR2 FQGNSA. This CDR3 contains 14 residues. The authors reverse transcribed all of the isolated RNA, so sequencing captured expressed TCRB transcripts. Clones were read by immunoSEQ multiplex PCR, and TCRdb kept only the in-frame ones, dropping some. The repertoire has 250,000 to 350,000 clones, 13% to 15% of them found once; the top ten carry around 7%. Study findings and constraints: The study left unresolved whether HLA type influences TCRB rearrangement. Insertion counts at VDJ junctions were lower in type 1 diabetes patients, who also showed more deletions there.

The V and J genes are TRBV7-2 and TRBJ2-5; 7 bases line up with TRBD1. The sequenced material came from central memory CD4+ T cells from blood. This clonotype was sampled from a man aged 30 to 39 in good health. The CDR3 spells CASRLGRGSETQYF. CDR3 sequence (DNA): TGTGCCAGCAGATTAGGCAGGGGGTCAGAGACCCAGTACTTC.